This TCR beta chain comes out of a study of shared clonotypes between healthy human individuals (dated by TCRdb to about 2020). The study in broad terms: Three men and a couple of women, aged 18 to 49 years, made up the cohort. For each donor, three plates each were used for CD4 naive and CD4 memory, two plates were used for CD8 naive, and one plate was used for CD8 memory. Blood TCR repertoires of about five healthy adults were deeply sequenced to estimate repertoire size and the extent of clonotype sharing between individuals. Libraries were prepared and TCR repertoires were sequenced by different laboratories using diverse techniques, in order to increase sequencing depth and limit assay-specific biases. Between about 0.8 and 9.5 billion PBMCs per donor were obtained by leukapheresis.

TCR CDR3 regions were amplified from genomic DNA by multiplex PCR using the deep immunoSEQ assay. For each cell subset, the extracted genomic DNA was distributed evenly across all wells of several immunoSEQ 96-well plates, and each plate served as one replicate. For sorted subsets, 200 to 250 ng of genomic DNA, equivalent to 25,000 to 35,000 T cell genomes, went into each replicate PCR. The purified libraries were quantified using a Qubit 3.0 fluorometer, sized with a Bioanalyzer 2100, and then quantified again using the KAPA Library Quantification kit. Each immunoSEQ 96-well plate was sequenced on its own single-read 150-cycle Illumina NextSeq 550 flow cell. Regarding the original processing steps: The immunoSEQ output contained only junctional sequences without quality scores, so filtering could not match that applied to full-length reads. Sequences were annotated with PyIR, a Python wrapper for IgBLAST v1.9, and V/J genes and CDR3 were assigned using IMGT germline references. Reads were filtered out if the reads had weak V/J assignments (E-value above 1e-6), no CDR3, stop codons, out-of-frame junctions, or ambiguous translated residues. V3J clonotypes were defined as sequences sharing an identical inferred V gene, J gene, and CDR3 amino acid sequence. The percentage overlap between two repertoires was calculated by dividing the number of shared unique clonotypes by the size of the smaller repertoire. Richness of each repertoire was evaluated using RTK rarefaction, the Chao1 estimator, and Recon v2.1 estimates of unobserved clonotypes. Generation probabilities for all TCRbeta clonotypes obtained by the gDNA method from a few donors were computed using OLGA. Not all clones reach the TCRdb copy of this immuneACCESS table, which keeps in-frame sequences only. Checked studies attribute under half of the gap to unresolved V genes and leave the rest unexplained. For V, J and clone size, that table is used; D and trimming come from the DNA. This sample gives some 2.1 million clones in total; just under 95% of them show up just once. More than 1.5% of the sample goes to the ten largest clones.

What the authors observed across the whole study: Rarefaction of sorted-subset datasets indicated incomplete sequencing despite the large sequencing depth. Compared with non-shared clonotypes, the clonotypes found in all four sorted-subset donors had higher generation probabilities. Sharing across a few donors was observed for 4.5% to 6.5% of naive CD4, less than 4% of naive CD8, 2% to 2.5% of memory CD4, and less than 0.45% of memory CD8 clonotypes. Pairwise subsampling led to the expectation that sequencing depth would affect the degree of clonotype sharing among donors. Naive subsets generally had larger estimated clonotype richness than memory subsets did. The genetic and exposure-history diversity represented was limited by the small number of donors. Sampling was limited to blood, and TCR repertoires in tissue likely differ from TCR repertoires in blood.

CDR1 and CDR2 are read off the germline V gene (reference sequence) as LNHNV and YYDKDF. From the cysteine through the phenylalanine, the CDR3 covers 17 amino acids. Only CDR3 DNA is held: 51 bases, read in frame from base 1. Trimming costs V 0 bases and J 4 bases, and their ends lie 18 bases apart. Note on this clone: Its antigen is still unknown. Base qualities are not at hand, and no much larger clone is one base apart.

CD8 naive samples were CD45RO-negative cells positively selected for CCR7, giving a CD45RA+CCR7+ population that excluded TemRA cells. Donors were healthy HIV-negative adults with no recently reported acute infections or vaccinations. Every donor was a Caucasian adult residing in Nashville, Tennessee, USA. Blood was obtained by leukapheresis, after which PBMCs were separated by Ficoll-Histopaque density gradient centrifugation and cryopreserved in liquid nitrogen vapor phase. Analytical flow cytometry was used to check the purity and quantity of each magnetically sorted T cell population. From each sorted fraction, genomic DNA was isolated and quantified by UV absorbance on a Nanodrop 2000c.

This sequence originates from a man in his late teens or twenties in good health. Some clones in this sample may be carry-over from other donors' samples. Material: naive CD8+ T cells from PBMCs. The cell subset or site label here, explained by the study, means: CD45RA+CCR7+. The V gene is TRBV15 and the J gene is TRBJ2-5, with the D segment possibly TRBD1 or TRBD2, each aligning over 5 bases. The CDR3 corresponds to CATSRDLRGQRGETQYF. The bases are TGTGCCACCAGCAGAGATTTGCGCGGGCAAAGGGGAGAGACCCAGTACTTC.